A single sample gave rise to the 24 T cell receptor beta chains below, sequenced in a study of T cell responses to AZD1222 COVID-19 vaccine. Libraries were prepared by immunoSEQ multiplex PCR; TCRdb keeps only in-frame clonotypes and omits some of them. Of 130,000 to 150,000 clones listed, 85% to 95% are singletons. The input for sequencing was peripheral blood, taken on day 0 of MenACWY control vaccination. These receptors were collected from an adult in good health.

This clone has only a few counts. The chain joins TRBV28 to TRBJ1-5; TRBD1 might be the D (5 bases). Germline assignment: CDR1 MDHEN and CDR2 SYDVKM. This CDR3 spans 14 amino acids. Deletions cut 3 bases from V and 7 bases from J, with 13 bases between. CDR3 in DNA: TGTGCCAGCAGTTTGAGGGGTTTGAGGCAGCCCCAGCATTTT. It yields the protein CASSLRGLRQPQHF.

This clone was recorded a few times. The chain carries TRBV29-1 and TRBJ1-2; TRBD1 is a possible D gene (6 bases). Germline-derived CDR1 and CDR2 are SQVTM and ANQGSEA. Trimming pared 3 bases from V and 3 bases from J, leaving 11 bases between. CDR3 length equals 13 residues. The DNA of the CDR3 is TGCAGCGTTGAGGGCGGGGGCTACTATGGCTACACCTTC. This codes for CSVEGGGYYGYTF.

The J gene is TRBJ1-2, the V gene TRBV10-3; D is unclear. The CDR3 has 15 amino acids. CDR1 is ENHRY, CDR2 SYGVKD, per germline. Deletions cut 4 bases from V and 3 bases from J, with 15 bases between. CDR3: CAISGGQSKYYGYTF. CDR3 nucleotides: TGTGCCATCAGTGGTGGCCAGTCTAAATACTATGGCTACACCTTC.

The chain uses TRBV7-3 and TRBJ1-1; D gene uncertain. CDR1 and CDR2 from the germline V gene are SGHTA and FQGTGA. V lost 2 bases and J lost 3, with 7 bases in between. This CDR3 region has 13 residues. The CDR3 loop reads CASSLERYTEAFF. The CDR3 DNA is TGTGCCAGCAGCTTAGAGAGGTACACTGAAGCTTTCTTT.

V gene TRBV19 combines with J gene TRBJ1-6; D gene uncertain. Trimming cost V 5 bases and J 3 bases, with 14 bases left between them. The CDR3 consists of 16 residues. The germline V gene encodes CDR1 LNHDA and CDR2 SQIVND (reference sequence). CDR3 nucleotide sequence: TGTGCCAGTAGTTCTTCTGGTGGGATCTATAATTCACCCCTCCACTTT. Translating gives CASSSSGGIYNSPLHF.

CDR3 coding DNA: TGTGCCAGCAGTTTATCGATCGGAAACACCATATATTTT. Amino acids: CASSLSIGNTIYF. The chain links TRBV27 to TRBJ1-3, with D hard to call. The CDR3 loop spans 13 amino acids. Germline assignment: CDR1 MNHEY and CDR2 SMNVEV (reference sequence). Trimming left V 0 bases short and J 4 bases short, with 4 bases between.

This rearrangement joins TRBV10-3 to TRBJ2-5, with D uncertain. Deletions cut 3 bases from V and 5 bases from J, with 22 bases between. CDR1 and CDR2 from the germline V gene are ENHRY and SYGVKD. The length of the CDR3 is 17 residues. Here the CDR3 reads CAISDPGTSALAETQYF. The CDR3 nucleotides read TGTGCCATCAGTGACCCCGGAACCTCGGCACTGGCGGAGACCCAGTACTTC.

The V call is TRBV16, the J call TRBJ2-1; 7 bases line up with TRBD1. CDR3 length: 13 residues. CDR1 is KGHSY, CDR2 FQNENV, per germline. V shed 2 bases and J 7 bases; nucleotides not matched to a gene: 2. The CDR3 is CASSQNRGNEQFF. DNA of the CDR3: TGTGCCAGCAGCCAAAACAGGGGAAATGAGCAGTTCTTC.

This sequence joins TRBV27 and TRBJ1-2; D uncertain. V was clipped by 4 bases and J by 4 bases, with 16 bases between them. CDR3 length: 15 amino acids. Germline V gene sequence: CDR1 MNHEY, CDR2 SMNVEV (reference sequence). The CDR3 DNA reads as TGTGCCAGCAGTTCTATTGAGGGCAATTCCTATGGCTACACCTTC. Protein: CASSSIEGNSYGYTF.

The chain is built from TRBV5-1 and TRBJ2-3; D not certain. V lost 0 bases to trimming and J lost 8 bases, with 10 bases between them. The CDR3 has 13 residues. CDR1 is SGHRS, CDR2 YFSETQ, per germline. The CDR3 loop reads CASSLAGRFTQYF. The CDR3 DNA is TGCGCCAGCAGCTTGGCCGGCAGGTTTACGCAGTATTTT.

CDR3 residues: CASSLPLPNQETQYF. CDR3 nucleotides: TGCGCCAGCAGCTTACCACTACCGAACCAAGAGACCCAGTACTTC. The chain joins TRBV5-1 to TRBJ2-5; D is unresolved. Germline CDR1 reads SGHRS; CDR2 reads YFSETQ. Trimming pared 2 bases from V and 0 bases from J, leaving 11 bases between. This CDR3 contains 15 residues.

CDR3 nucleotide sequence: TGTGCCAGCAGCCCTGGGACAGGGGTCTATGGCTACACCTTC. Translating gives CASSPGTGVYGYTF. The rearrangement uses TRBV7-2 and TRBJ1-2; TRBD1 aligns across 10 bases. V shed 5 bases, J shed 4 bases, and the junction held 4 bases outside the gene matches. From germline, CDR1 is SGHTA and CDR2 FQGNSA. The CDR3 is 14 residues long.

CDR3 loop: CASGLVSGGGTEAFF. CDR3 nucleotide sequence: TGTGCTAGTGGTTTGGTATCCGGGGGCGGCACTGAAGCTTTCTTT. The chain is built from TRBV12-5 and TRBJ1-1; a possible D gene is TRBD1 (6 bases). With 0 bases removed from V and 4 bases from J, the gap between germline ends came to 12 bases. The CDR3 has 15 amino acids. The germline V gene has CDR1 LGHNT and CDR2 FRNRAP.

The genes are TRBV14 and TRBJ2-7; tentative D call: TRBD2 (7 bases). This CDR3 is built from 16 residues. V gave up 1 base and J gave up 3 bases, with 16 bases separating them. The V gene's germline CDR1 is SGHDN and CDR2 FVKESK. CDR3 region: CASSQVGSGGLYEQYF. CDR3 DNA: TGTGCCAGCAGCCAAGTTGGGTCCGGGGGGCTCTACGAGCAGTACTTC.

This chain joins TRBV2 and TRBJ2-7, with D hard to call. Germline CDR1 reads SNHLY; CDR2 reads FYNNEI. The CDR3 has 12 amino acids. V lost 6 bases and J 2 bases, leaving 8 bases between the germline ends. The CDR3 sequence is CASRPDAYEQYF. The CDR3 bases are TGTGCCAGCAGACCGGACGCCTACGAGCAGTACTTC.

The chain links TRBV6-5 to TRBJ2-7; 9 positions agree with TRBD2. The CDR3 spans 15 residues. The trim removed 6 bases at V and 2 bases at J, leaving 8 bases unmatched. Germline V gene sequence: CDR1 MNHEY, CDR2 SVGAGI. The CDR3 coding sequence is TGTGCCAGCAGCCCCGGGACTAGCAGAGCCTACGAGCAGTACTTC. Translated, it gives CASSPGTSRAYEQYF.

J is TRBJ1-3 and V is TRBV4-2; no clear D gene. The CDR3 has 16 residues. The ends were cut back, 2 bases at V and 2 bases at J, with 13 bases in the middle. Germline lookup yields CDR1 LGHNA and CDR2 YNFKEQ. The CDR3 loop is CASSQWAVETGNTIYF. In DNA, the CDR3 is TGTGCCAGCAGCCAATGGGCCGTTGAAACTGGAAACACCATATATTTT.

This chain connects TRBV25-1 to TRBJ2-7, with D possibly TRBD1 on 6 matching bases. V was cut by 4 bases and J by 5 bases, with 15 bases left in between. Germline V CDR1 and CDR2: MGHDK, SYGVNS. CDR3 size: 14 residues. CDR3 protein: CASSVTGSRNEQYF. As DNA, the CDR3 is TGTGCCAGCAGTGTCACAGGGTCGAGGAACGAGCAGTACTTC.

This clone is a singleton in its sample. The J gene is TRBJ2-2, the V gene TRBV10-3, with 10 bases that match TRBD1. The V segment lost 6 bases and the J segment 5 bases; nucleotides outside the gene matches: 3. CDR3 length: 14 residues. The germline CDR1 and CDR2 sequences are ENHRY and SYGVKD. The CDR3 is CAISGTGDTGELFF. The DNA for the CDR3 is TGTGCCATCAGCGGGACAGGGGATACCGGGGAGCTGTTTTTT.

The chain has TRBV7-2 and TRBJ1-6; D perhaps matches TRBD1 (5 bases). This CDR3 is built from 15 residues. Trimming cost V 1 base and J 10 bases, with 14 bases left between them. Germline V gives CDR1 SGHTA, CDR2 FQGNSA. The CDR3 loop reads CASSLVDGEGSPLHF. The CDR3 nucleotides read TGTGCCAGCAGCTTAGTGGACGGGGAGGGGTCACCCCTCCACTTT.

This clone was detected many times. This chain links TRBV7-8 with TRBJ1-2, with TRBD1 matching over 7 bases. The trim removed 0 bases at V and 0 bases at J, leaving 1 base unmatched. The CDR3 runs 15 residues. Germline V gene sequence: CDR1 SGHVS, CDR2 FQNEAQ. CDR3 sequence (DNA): TGTGCCAGCAGCTTAGCGACAGGGACTAACTATGGCTACACCTTC. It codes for CASSLATGTNYGYTF.

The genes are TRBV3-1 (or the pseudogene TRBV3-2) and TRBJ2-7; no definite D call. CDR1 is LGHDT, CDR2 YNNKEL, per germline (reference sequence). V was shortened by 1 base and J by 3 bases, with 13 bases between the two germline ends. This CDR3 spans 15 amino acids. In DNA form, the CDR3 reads TGTGCCAGCAGCCAAGGGCATATCCCCAACTACGAGCAGTACTTC. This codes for CASSQGHIPNYEQYF.

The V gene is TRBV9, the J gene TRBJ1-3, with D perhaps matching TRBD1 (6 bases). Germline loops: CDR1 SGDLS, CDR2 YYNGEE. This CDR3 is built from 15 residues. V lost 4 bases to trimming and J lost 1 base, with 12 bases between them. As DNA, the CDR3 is TGTGCCAGCAGCCCCAGCGGGACATCTGGAAACACCATATATTTT. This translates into CASSPSGTSGNTIYF.

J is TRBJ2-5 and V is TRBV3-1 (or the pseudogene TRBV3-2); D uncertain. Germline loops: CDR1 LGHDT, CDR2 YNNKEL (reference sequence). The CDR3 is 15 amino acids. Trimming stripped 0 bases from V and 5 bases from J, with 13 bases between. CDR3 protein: CASSQDRSYRETQYF. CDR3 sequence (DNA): TGTGCCAGCAGCCAAGATCGGAGCTACCGGGAGACCCAGTACTTC.